The 21 T cell receptor beta chains below all came from one sample that was sequenced in a study of control samples from healthy donors and cancer patients. Data came from immunoSEQ multiplex PCR; TCRdb stores just in-frame clones and leaves some out. The repertoire includes roughly 400,000 clones, more than 80% of them detected once, and 5% to 7% sits in the top ten. Sequencing was carried out using PBMCs. The receptors derive from a man in his forties or fifties with head and neck cancer.

The rearrangement joins TRBV18 to TRBJ1-5; maybe TRBD1 (5 bases). The CDR3 is 16 amino acids. The ends were cut back, 6 bases at V and 7 bases at J, with 22 bases in the middle. CDR1 is KGHSH, CDR2 LQKENI, per germline. CDR3 DNA: TGTGCCAGCTCTTCAGGAGGGACGGCAATTGAGCAGCCCCAGCATTTT. It yields the protein CASSSGGTAIEQPQHF.

CDR3 sequence: CASSSDRGPLTGELFF. In DNA form, the CDR3 reads TGTGCCAGCAGCTCGGACAGGGGCCCTCTCACCGGGGAGCTGTTTTTT. The chain joins TRBV9 to TRBJ2-2; 9 positions match TRBD1. The CDR3 is 16 amino acids. Germline CDR1 and CDR2: SGDLS and YYNGEE. Unmatched junction bases numbered 8, after V lost 4 bases and J lost 4 bases.

The chain joins TRBV30 to TRBJ2-1; TRBD2 aligns across 7 bases. V shed 0 bases, J shed 11 bases, and the junction held 4 bases outside the gene matches. This CDR3 has 12 residues. CDR1 and CDR2 (germline): GTSNPN, SVGIG (reference sequence). The CDR3 reads CAWSVRSGKQFF. The CDR3 nucleotides are TGTGCCTGGAGTGTAAGGAGCGGGAAGCAGTTCTTC.

The CDR3 region has the DNA TGTGCCAGCAGCTTATTTTCGCAGGTCACCGGGGAGCTGTTTTTT. Translation gives CASSLFSQVTGELFF. The chain couples TRBV7-9 to TRBJ2-2; no clear D gene. The germline gives CDR1 SEHNR, CDR2 FQNEAQ (reference sequence). The CDR3 contains 15 residues. The V end was cut by 2 bases, the J end by 4 bases, with 11 bases between.

The J gene is TRBJ1-2, the V gene TRBV30; D is unresolved. The CDR3 covers 11 residues. Trimming left V 0 bases short and J 1 base short, with 0 bases between. Germline CDR1 reads GTSNPN; CDR2 reads SVGIG (reference sequence). CDR3 residues: CAWSVNYGYTF. CDR3 nucleotide sequence: TGTGCCTGGAGTGTTAACTATGGCTACACCTTC. Full variable domain (outside the CDR3, taken from reference TRBV30 and TRBJ1-2): SQTIHQWPATLVQPVGSPLSLECTVEGTSNPNLYWYRQAAGRGLQLLFYSVGIGQISSEVPQNLSASRPQDRQFILSSKKLLLSDSGFYLCAWSVNYGYTFGSGTRLTVV.

This sequence joins TRBV5-5 and TRBJ2-7, with no clear D. Germline CDR1 reads SGHKS; CDR2 reads YYEKEE (reference sequence). The ends were cut back, 2 bases at V and 4 bases at J, with 16 bases in the middle. The CDR3 consists of 15 residues. The DNA for the CDR3 is TGTGCCAGCAGCTTCTCGGGCCCATCTTCGTACGAGCAGTACTTC. Translating it yields CASSFSGPSSYEQYF.

This clone was found a few times. The chain carries TRBV18 and TRBJ1-6; no firm D call. The CDR3 is 14 amino acids. V lost 4 bases to trimming and J lost 6 bases, with 10 bases between them. Germline V lookup: CDR1 KGHSH, CDR2 LQKENI. CDR3 sequence (DNA): TGTGCCAGCTCACTTCCCTACGCTAATTCACCCCTCCACTTT. This gives the protein CASSLPYANSPLHF.

V and J are TRBV2 and TRBJ1-5; weak D call: TRBD1 (6 bases). Germline CDR1 is SNHLY and CDR2 is FYNNEI. This CDR3 is built from 15 residues. Deletions cut 5 bases from V and 0 bases from J, with 11 bases between. CDR3 DNA: TGTGCCAGCAGTTATACAGGGAATAGCAATCAGCCCCAGCATTTT. Translated: CASSYTGNSNQPQHF.

V usage is TRBV6-1 and J usage is TRBJ2-3; D may be TRBD1 (5 bases). There are 14 residues in the CDR3. CDR1 and CDR2 (germline): MNHNS, SASEGT. V was trimmed by 2 bases and J by 0 bases, leaving 6 bases between them. The CDR3 loop reads CASSERQSTDTQYF. In DNA form, the CDR3 reads TGTGCCAGCAGTGAACGACAGAGCACAGATACGCAGTATTTT.

In DNA, the CDR3 is TGTGCCAGTAGTTCCTCAGGGGGAGGCGAGCAGTACTTC. Residues: CASSSSGGGEQYF. The chain is built from TRBV19 and TRBJ2-7; perhaps TRBD1 as D (7 bases). Deletions cut 5 bases from V and 6 bases from J, with 14 bases between. CDR1 is LNHDA, CDR2 SQIVND, per germline (reference sequence). This CDR3 is built from 13 residues.

A word on this clone: Germline and junction disagree at one end, which may indicate a read error. This chain joins TRBV6-1 and TRBJ2-7, with 9 bases lining up with TRBD1. The V gene's germline CDR1 is MNHNS and CDR2 SASEGT. This CDR3 has 16 residues. Here the CDR3 DNA reads TGTGCCAGCAGGGAAGGGACAGGGTCGGGTAACTACGAGCAGTACTTC. The encoded protein is CASREGTGSGNYEQYF.

This clone was picked up one time. This chain links TRBV27 with TRBJ2-3; TRBD2 matches at 9 bases. Trimming removed 1 base from V and 5 bases from J; junction bases left unmatched: 7. Germline values: CDR1 MNHEY, CDR2 SMNVEV (reference sequence). This CDR3 region has 16 residues. The CDR3: CASSLYRTSVVDTQYF. The CDR3 DNA reads as TGTGCCAGCAGTTTATATCGGACTAGCGTGGTAGATACGCAGTATTTT.

This sequence joins TRBV27 and TRBJ1-5, with 10 bases identical to TRBD1. CDR3 length: 18 amino acids. Germline V lookup: CDR1 MNHEY, CDR2 SMNVEV (reference sequence). The V segment lost 6 bases and the J segment 7 bases; nucleotides outside the gene matches: 18. CDR3 nucleotides: TGTGCCAGCAGCTTAACCGGGACAGGGGTACTACTAAGGCAGCCCCAGCATTTT. Protein sequence: CASSLTGTGVLLRQPQHF.

This chain uses TRBV11-1 with TRBJ1-1; D may be TRBD1 (5 bases). CDR1 and CDR2 from the germline V gene are SGHAT and FQDESV (reference sequence). This CDR3 is built from 14 residues. V was cut by 5 bases and J by 6 bases, with 16 bases left in between. CDR3 residues: CASSLGAGRAEAFF. CDR3 DNA: TGTGCCAGCAGCCTAGGGGCGGGGCGAGCTGAAGCTTTCTTT. Together with reference TRBV11-1 and TRBJ1-1, the CDR3 gives the full variable domain: EAEVAQSPRYKITEKSQAVAFWCDPISGHATLYWYRQILGQGPELLVQFQDESVVDDSQLPKDRFSAERLKGVDSTLKIQPAELGDSAMYLCASSLGAGRAEAFFGQGTRLTVV.

The chain employs TRBV5-6 and TRBJ1-3; D is ambiguous. The CDR3 extends over 16 amino acids. CDR1 is SGHDT and CDR2 is YYEEEE in the germline V gene. The germline V and J ends were trimmed by 3 bases and 2 bases, with 15 bases remaining between them. CDR3 sequence (DNA): TGTGCCAGCAGCTCGGGAACAACGAAGCCTGGAAACACCATATATTTT. As protein: CASSSGTTKPGNTIYF. The complete variable domain, with remaining parts taken from reference TRBV5-6 and TRBJ1-3, reads DAGVTQSPTHLIKTRGQQVTLRCSPKSGHDTVSWYQQALGQGPQFIFQYYEEEERQRGNFPDRFSGHQFPNYSSELNVNALLLGDSALYLCASSSGTTKPGNTIYFGEGSWLTVV.

The chain employs TRBV3-1 (or the pseudogene TRBV3-2) and TRBJ2-1, with 9 bases lining up with TRBD2. J was trimmed by 11 bases and V by 0 bases; bases with no gene match: 14. Looked up from germline, CDR1 is LGHDT and CDR2 is YNNKEL (reference sequence). This CDR3 comprises 17 residues. Written as DNA, the CDR3 is TGTGCCAGCAGCCAAGATCCAGGTAGCGGGGGAGACACAAAGCAGTTCTTC. Translating gives CASSQDPGSGGDTKQFF.

This chain joins TRBV4-3 and TRBJ2-2; the D gene is possibly TRBD1 (5 bases). V lost 4 bases and J 7 bases, leaving 19 bases between the germline ends. Germline V lookup: CDR1 LGHNA, CDR2 YSLEER. This CDR3 contains 16 residues. CDR3: CASSPRVWKIGGELFF. DNA for the CDR3: TGCGCCAGCAGCCCCAGGGTTTGGAAAATTGGCGGGGAGCTGTTTTTT.

V usage is TRBV21-1 and J usage is TRBJ2-3; no check of the table's D call, TRBD2, against the DNA was made. TRBV21-1 is noted as a pseudogene. The CDR3 length is 13 residues. The CDR3: CASSLDSTDTQYF. CDR3 DNA: TGTGCCAGCAGTTTAGATTCCACAGATACGCAGTATTTT.

The V gene is TRBV2, the J gene TRBJ2-3; D not resolved. CDR1 is SNHLY, CDR2 FYNNEI, per germline. V lost 4 bases and J lost 1, with 6 bases in between. CDR3 length equals 13 residues. The CDR3 DNA is TGTGCCAGCAGTGCCCCGGGCACAGATACGCAGTATTTT. Its protein is CASSAPGTDTQYF.

Only one count was recorded for this clone. This chain links TRBV3-1 (or the pseudogene TRBV3-2) with TRBJ2-5, with 15 positions matching TRBD2. The CDR3 spans 18 residues. Trimming cost V 4 bases and J 4 bases; bases outside gene matches: 10. Germline lookup yields CDR1 LGHDT and CDR2 YNNKEL (reference sequence). CDR3 DNA: TGTGCCAGCAGCCGATCCCCGAAGGGACTAGCGGGAGGAGAGACCCAGTACTTC. Amino acids: CASSRSPKGLAGGETQYF.

The rearrangement joins TRBV28 to TRBJ1-2, with unresolved D. The CDR3 runs to 16 residues. Looked up from germline, CDR1 is MDHEN and CDR2 is SYDVKM. Trimming shortened V by 2 bases and J by 0 bases, and 13 bases separated the two germline ends. This chain's CDR3 is CASSLGPPAANYGYTF. CDR3 coding DNA: TGTGCCAGCAGTTTAGGCCCACCAGCGGCTAACTATGGCTACACCTTC.